Described below is a single TCR beta chain sequence and its context. Its antigen is undetermined. This entry belongs to a study of T cell responses to AZD1222 COVID-19 vaccine. Overall study findings and caveats: Donors were largely white British and mainly female; clonal diversity was possibly underestimated.

Germline V gene sequence: CDR1 SGDLS, CDR2 YYNGEE. The CDR3 totals 13 residues. The germline V and J ends were trimmed by 3 bases and 4 bases, with 10 bases remaining between them. Sequenced by immunoSEQ multiplex PCR; TCRdb stores in-frame clones only, minus some. The table includes 90,000 to 150,000 clones, 85% to 90% detected once. Second doses were pooled across both intervals (about 4 or about 12 weeks). This chain links TRBV9 with TRBJ1-2; no clear D gene. The material sequenced was peripheral blood, taken 28 days after the second AZD1222 dose. The TCR originated in an adult who received the AZD1222 COVID-19 vaccine. CDR3 residues: CASSGEPGYGYTF. For the CDR3, the DNA is TGTGCCAGCAGCGGGGAACCAGGCTATGGCTACACCTTC.